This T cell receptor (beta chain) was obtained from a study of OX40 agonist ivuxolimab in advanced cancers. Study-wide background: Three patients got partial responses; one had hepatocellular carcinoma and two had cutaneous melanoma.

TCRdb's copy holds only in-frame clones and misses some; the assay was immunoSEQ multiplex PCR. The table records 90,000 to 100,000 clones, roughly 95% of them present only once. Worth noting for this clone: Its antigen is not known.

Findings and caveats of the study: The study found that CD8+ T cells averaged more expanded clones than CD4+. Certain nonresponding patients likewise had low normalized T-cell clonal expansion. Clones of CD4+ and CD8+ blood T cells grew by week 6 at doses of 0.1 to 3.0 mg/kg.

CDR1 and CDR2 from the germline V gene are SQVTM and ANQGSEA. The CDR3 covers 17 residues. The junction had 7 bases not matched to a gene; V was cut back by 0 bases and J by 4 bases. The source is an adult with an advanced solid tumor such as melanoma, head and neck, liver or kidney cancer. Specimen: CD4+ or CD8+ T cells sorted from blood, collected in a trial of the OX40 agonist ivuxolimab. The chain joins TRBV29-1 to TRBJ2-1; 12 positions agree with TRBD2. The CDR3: CSVEDTTSGGDYNEQFF. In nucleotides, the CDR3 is TGCAGCGTTGAAGATACGACTAGCGGGGGTGATTACAATGAGCAGTTCTTC.